This entry lists 19 T cell receptor beta chains sequenced from one sample in a study of control samples from healthy donors and cancer patients. Data came from immunoSEQ multiplex PCR; TCRdb stores just in-frame clones and leaves some out. The table has around 130,000 clones, 70% to 90% seen once. Source material: blood. The receptors here all came from a man aged 45-65 years in good health.

The chain recombines TRBV30 with TRBJ1-4; possibly TRBD1 for D (6 bases). Germline V CDR1 and CDR2: GTSNPN, SVGIG (reference sequence). The CDR3 consists of 14 residues. Deletions cut 0 bases from V and 8 bases from J, with 13 bases between. The CDR3 DNA sequence: TGTGCCTGGAGTGTCCTACAGGGCGGGGAAAAACTGTTTTTT. Translating gives CAWSVLQGGEKLFF.

This clone was recorded once. The rearrangement uses TRBV7-9 and TRBJ2-3, with D tentatively TRBD1 (6 bases). Germline lookup yields CDR1 SEHNR and CDR2 FQNEAQ (reference sequence). Trimming removed 4 bases from V and 0 bases from J, with 11 bases in between. This CDR3 comprises 15 residues. The CDR3 nucleotides are TGTGCCAGCAGCTCCCTGGGGGCTAGCACAGATACGCAGTATTTT. It translates to CASSSLGASTDTQYF.

This chain joins TRBV28 and TRBJ1-5; no reliable D call. The CDR3 runs to 12 residues. Trimming removed 7 bases from V and 1 base from J, with 5 bases in between. Germline values: CDR1 MDHEN, CDR2 SYDVKM. Here the CDR3 reads CASTGSNQPQHF. CDR3 nucleotide sequence: TGTGCCAGCACAGGAAGCAATCAGCCCCAGCATTTT.

The rearrangement joins TRBV30 to TRBJ1-2, with 12 bases matching TRBD1. The length of the CDR3 is 20 residues. J gave up 3 bases and V 2 bases, and 19 bases lay outside the gene matches. CDR1 and CDR2 from the germline V gene are GTSNPN and SVGIG (reference sequence). The CDR3 DNA reads as TGTGCCTGGAGTACATACACCATCGGGACAGGGGGCAGTGATGACTATGGCTACACCTTC. This translates into CAWSTYTIGTGGSDDYGYTF.

This sequence joins TRBV7-2 and TRBJ1-1; maybe TRBD1 (5 bases). Germline V CDR1 and CDR2: SGHTA, FQGNSA. The V gene lost 6 bases and the J gene lost 6 bases, with 14 bases spanning the gap. The length of the CDR3 is 13 residues. The CDR3 here is CASRLQGVPEAFF. The CDR3 DNA reads TGTGCCAGCAGACTCCAGGGTGTACCTGAAGCTTTCTTT.

This chain joins TRBV19 and TRBJ1-1; D not resolved. The CDR3 contains 15 residues. The V end lost 0 bases, the J end lost 4 bases, and 12 bases lay between the germline ends. CDR1 is LNHDA, CDR2 SQIVND, per germline (reference sequence). For the CDR3, the DNA is TGTGCCAGTAGTATAGATCTATGGGGAGGCACTGAAGCTTTCTTT. Translating gives CASSIDLWGGTEAFF.

J is TRBJ1-6 and V is TRBV19; D not certain. V lost 6 bases to trimming and J lost 7 bases, with 13 bases between them. CDR1 LNHDA and CDR2 SQIVND come from the germline V gene (reference sequence). This CDR3 is 14 amino acids long. CDR3 nucleotide sequence: TGTGCCAGTAGCCTCGACAAACTGAATTCACCCCTCCACTTT. It yields the protein CASSLDKLNSPLHF.

V usage is TRBV5-4 and J usage is TRBJ2-3; possibly TRBD1 for D (5 bases). Trimming removed 4 bases at V and 1 base at J, with 13 bases between. CDR3 size: 15 residues. In germline, CDR1 is SGHNT, CDR2 YYREEE (reference sequence). DNA of the CDR3: TGTGCCAGCAGCGCTAGGGGATCAGGCACAGATACGCAGTATTTT. Translation: CASSARGSGTDTQYF.

The chain has TRBV6-1 and TRBJ1-2, with D unresolved. Looked up from germline, CDR1 is MNHNS and CDR2 is SASEGT. The CDR3 covers 13 residues. The V and J ends lost 2 bases and 3 bases respectively, with 7 bases between them. CDR3 in amino acids: CASSEREDYGYTF. DNA for the CDR3: TGTGCCAGCAGTGAAAGGGAAGACTATGGCTACACCTTC.

This chain uses TRBV19 with TRBJ2-5; 8 bases are shared with TRBD2. Germline V CDR1 and CDR2: LNHDA, SQIVND (reference sequence). This CDR3 spans 15 amino acids. J lost 4 bases, V lost 5 bases, and 9 bases had no gene match. CDR3 amino acids: CASSVSGDGLETQYF. The CDR3 bases are TGTGCCAGTAGTGTTAGCGGGGACGGCTTAGAGACCCAGTACTTC.

This clone was seen a handful of times. The rearrangement uses TRBV2 and TRBJ1-1; 7 positions match TRBD1. Germline CDR1 and CDR2: SNHLY and FYNNEI. Germline trimming cut 4 bases from V and 8 bases from J; bases unmatched to any gene: 10. The CDR3 consists of 14 residues. CDR3 nucleotides: TGTGCCAGCAGTGGTCCCAACAGGGGACGAGAAGCTTTCTTT. Its translation is CASSGPNRGREAFF.

The rearrangement uses TRBV29-1 and TRBJ1-6, with 9 bases lining up with TRBD1. CDR3 size: 13 residues. The V and J ends lost 5 bases and 5 bases, in that order; junction bases with no gene match: 1. The germline V gene encodes CDR1 SQVTM and CDR2 ANQGSEA. The CDR3 here is CSVRDRDNSPLHF. CDR3 nucleotides: TGCAGCGTTCGGGACAGGGATAATTCACCCCTCCACTTT.

The CDR3: CASSQQGGSGNTIYF. In DNA, the CDR3 is TGTGCCAGTAGTCAGCAGGGGGGCTCTGGAAACACCATATATTTT. This chain links TRBV19 with TRBJ1-3; 7 nucleotides line up with TRBD1. The CDR3 covers 15 residues. V dropped 5 bases and J dropped 0; count of bases not matched to a gene: 4. The V gene's germline CDR1 is LNHDA and CDR2 SQIVND (reference sequence).

This clone has a single count. The chain carries TRBV10-2 and TRBJ1-3; a weak D match, TRBD1 (5 bases). Germline CDR1 reads WSHSY; CDR2 reads SAAADI. CDR3 length equals 16 residues. V was trimmed by 3 bases and J by 1 base, leaving 13 bases between them. In DNA form, the CDR3 reads TGCGCCAGCAGTGACCCCCCCGGGACGTCTGGAAACACCATATATTTT. It yields the protein CASSDPPGTSGNTIYF.

This clone appeared a few times. The chain uses TRBV4-1 and TRBJ1-2; the D gene is possibly TRBD1 (6 bases). CDR1 and CDR2 from the germline V gene are MGHRA and YSYEKL. The V gene lost 3 bases and the J gene lost 4 bases, with 15 bases spanning the gap. This CDR3 is 15 amino acids long. The CDR3 here is CASSQSPGHSYGYTF. The CDR3 nucleotides read TGCGCCAGCAGCCAGTCGCCGGGACACAGCTATGGCTACACCTTC.

CDR3 sequence reads: CASSLYRGPDTQYF. The CDR3 nucleotides read TGTGCCAGCAGCTTATACAGGGGCCCCGATACGCAGTATTTT. V is TRBV7-2 and J is TRBJ2-3; 7 nucleotides agree with TRBD1. Per the germline V gene, CDR1 is SGHTA and CDR2 is FQGNSA. V shed 2 bases and J 6 bases; nucleotides not matched to a gene: 5. This CDR3 contains 14 residues. Looking up the rest from reference TRBV7-2 and TRBJ2-3 gives the full variable domain: GAGVSQSPSNKVTEKGKDVELRCDPISGHTALYWYRQSLGQGLEFLIYFQGNSAPDKSGLPSDRFSAERTGGSVSTLTIQRTQQEDSAVYLCASSLYRGPDTQYFGPGTRLTVL.

The chain couples TRBV24-1 to TRBJ1-2, with D hard to call. This CDR3 is 15 amino acids long. The V and J ends lost 9 bases and 1 base respectively, with 17 bases between them. Germline values: CDR1 KGHDR, CDR2 SFDVKD. The CDR3 is CATPIHQTFNYGYTF. CDR3 DNA: TGTGCCACCCCGATCCATCAGACTTTTAACTATGGCTACACCTTC.

The rearrangement uses TRBV5-8 and TRBJ1-1; D possibly corresponds to TRBD1 (5 bases). CDR3 size: 14 residues. V was trimmed by 2 bases and J by 1 base, leaving 9 bases between them. CDR1 and CDR2 from the germline V gene are SGHTS and YDEGEE. The CDR3 loop is CASSFRDRNTEAFF. The DNA for the CDR3 is TGTGCCAGCAGCTTCAGGGATAGGAACACTGAAGCTTTCTTT.

This chain links TRBV30 with TRBJ2-7; 7 nucleotides line up with TRBD1. This CDR3 comprises 10 residues. V gave up 5 bases and J gave up 13 bases; unmatched junction bases: 8. Germline lookup yields CDR1 GTSNPN and CDR2 SVGIG (reference sequence). CDR3 DNA sequence: TGTGCCTGGGGCACCAGGGGGACCTACTTC. Its translation: CAWGTRGTYF.